Following are 7 T cell receptor beta chains from one sample sequenced in a study of CD8+ T cells in alopecia areata. As for treatment: oral pan-JAK inhibitor, 5-10 mg twice daily. TCR sequencing used cDNA made by reverse transcription of extracted RNA. Some clones are missing from TCRdb's copy, which holds only in-frame ones; the method was immunoSEQ multiplex PCR. The sample holds approximately 210,000 clones, roughly 60% seen once. The sequencing used CD4+ T cells sorted from blood, collected at week 24, from a patient treated with tofacitinib. These receptors were collected from a human donor with alopecia areata.

The genes are TRBV11-3 and TRBJ2-1; 7 nucleotides match TRBD2. Per the germline V gene, CDR1 is SGHNT and CDR2 is YENEEA. V lost 3 bases and J lost 5; bases outside the gene matches: 7. CDR3 length: 15 residues. The CDR3 DNA is TGTGCCAGCAGCTTTTTGGGGGGGTTCAACAATGAGCAGTTCTTC. Residues: CASSFLGGFNNEQFF.

The V and J genes are TRBV11-2 and TRBJ1-6; D unresolved. With 1 base removed from V and 9 bases from J, the gap between germline ends came to 10 bases. The CDR3 loop spans 14 amino acids. Per the germline V gene, CDR1 is SGHAT and CDR2 is FQNNGV. CDR3 loop: CASSLGGRISPLHF. The CDR3 region has the DNA TGTGCCAGCAGCTTAGGAGGAAGGATTTCACCCCTCCACTTT.

This chain joins TRBV29-1 and TRBJ1-5; no definite D call. V was cut by 8 bases and J by 8 bases, with 16 bases left in between. The CDR3 loop spans 12 amino acids. Germline CDR1 is SQVTM and CDR2 is ANQGSEA. The DNA for the CDR3 is TGCAGCACCGGCGAGCGAGGGAAGCCCCAGCATTTT. Residues: CSTGERGKPQHF.

The J gene is TRBJ2-2, the V gene TRBV7-8; D remains ambiguous. The CDR3 is made up of 15 amino acids. Between the trimmed V and J ends, which lost 6 bases and 4 bases, there was a span of 15 bases. Germline V lookup: CDR1 SGHVS, CDR2 FQNEAQ. CDR3 residues: CASRYMETGTGELFF. In nucleotides, the CDR3 is TGTGCCAGCAGGTATATGGAGACGGGCACCGGGGAGCTGTTTTTT.

The J gene is TRBJ2-1, the V gene TRBV15, with 14 nucleotides matching TRBD2. The germline V gene encodes CDR1 LNHNV and CDR2 YYDKDF (reference sequence). The CDR3 has 17 amino acids. V shed 2 bases, J shed 6 bases, and the junction held 6 bases outside the gene matches. The CDR3 is CATSRRTTSGGANEQFF. DNA of the CDR3: TGTGCCACCAGCAGAAGGACGACTAGCGGGGGGGCCAATGAGCAGTTCTTC.

The chain carries TRBV30 and TRBJ1-2; D is perhaps TRBD1 (5 bases). The germline V and J ends were trimmed by 3 bases and 5 bases, with 19 bases remaining between them. CDR1 and CDR2 from the germline V gene are GTSNPN and SVGIG (reference sequence). This CDR3 comprises 15 residues. CDR3 region: CAWRPKGGGNYGYTF. CDR3 DNA: TGTGCCTGGAGACCCAAAGGCGGGGGAAATTATGGCTACACCTTC.

This clone was seen ten or more times. V gene TRBV7-2 combines with J gene TRBJ1-2; a weak D match, TRBD1 (6 bases). V lost 1 base and J 7 bases, leaving 16 bases between the germline ends. CDR3 length: 15 residues. Germline V gives CDR1 SGHTA, CDR2 FQGNSA. For the CDR3, the DNA is TGTGCCAGCAGCTTAGTTTGGGGGGGCGGAAGTGGCTACACCTTC. Translated, it gives CASSLVWGGGSGYTF.